Listed below are T cell receptor beta chains from one sample, sequenced in a study of beta chain features in type 1 diabetes. Some clones are missing from TCRdb's copy, which holds only in-frame ones; the method was immunoSEQ multiplex PCR. The sample consists of 600,000 to 750,000 clones, roughly 12% of them appearing once. Source material: naive CD4+ T cells from blood. The source is a man aged 30 to 39 with type 1 diabetes. The CDR3 runs from the conserved cysteine through the conserved F or W. D genes are given only for firm matches. Clone size is shown for a subset of rows, as once, few, many or a class of expanded clone.

J gene,clone size,D gene,V gene,CDR3 DNA,CDR3 protein
TRBJ1-5,once,-,TRBV28,TGTGCCAGCGTTCCTTCGAGAGGGGTGAATCAGCCCCAGCATTTT,CASVPSRGVNQPQHF
TRBJ1-5,few,-,TRBV7-2,TGTGCCAGCAGCTACGACGCGCAACGCAATCAGCCCCAGCATTTT,CASSYDAQRNQPQHF
TRBJ2-5,-,TRBD1,TRBV9,TGTGCCAGCAGCGTAGTCGGGACAGGGGGCGAGACCCAGTACTTC,CASSVVGTGGETQYF
TRBJ1-6,-,-,TRBV27,TGTGCCAGCAGTTTCCTCTACAGGGTCCAGAATTCACCCCTCCACTTT,CASSFLYRVQNSPLHF
TRBJ2-2,few,-,TRBV7-2,TGTGCCAGCAGCTTTTCCGTCCACCGGAGCGGGGAGCTGTTTTTT,CASSFSVHRSGELFF
TRBJ1-4,-,-,TRBV4-1,TGCGCCAGCAGCCAAGATGGGACGCGGGGAAGGAGTGAAAAACTGTTTTTT,CASSQDGTRGRSEKLFF
TRBJ1-6,-,-,TRBV11-2,TGTGCCAGCAGCTTATCGCCTCAATTATATAATTCACCCCTCCACTTT,CASSLSPQLYNSPLHF
TRBJ1-4,few,TRBD1,TRBV7-9,TGTGCCAGCAGCGGGACAGAATATGAAAAACTGTTTTTT,CASSGTEYEKLFF
TRBJ2-5,few,-,TRBV21-1,TGTGCCAGCAGCAAAGCACGGGACAGTGGTGAGGGAGAGACCCAGTACTTC,CASSKARDSGEGETQYF
TRBJ1-2,few,-,TRBV11-3,TGTGCCAGCAGTGAGAAACTGACCTATGGCTACACCTTC,CASSEKLTYGYTF
TRBJ1-1,few,-,TRBV14,TGTGCCAGCAGCCAACTCAGCTCGATTGAAGCTTTCTTT,CASSQLSSIEAFF
TRBJ2-7,few,TRBD1,TRBV30,TGTGCCTGGAGCCCCCGGACAGGACCCTACGAGCAGTACTTC,CAWSPRTGPYEQYF
TRBJ2-5,few,TRBD1,TRBV11-3,TGTGCCAGCAGTCATTATCCGGGACAGGGAGCCGAGACCCAGTACTTC,CASSHYPGQGAETQYF
TRBJ1-3,few,-,TRBV2,TGTGCCAGCATCCGGGACAAGGCTTACTCTGGAAACACCATATATTTT,CASIRDKAYSGNTIYF
TRBJ2-1,few,TRBD2,TRBV2,TGTGCCAGCAGCCCAAGCGGGGCAGGGTGGGTCAATGAGCAGTTCTTC,CASSPSGAGWVNEQFF
TRBJ1-2,few,-,TRBV7-2,TGTGCCAGCAGCTTAGAGTGGGGGAACTATGGCTACACCTTC,CASSLEWGNYGYTF
TRBJ2-7,-,TRBD2,TRBV14,TGTGCCAGCAGCCAAGTAACGCCAGCGGGGTACTCCTACGAGCAGTACTTC,CASSQVTPAGYSYEQYF
TRBJ2-1,few,-,TRBV19,TGTGCCAGTAGTATTAGAGTGGGTGCAGTTAACAATGAGCAGTTCTTC,CASSIRVGAVNNEQFF
TRBJ1-6,-,-,TRBV28,TGTGCCACAAAACGGGGGAGGGCGAGTTCACCCCTCCACTTT,CATKRGRASSPLHF
TRBJ2-3,-,-,TRBV5-1,TGCGCCAGCAGCTTGGAGACTCTCACAGATACGCAGTATTTT,CASSLETLTDTQYF
TRBJ2-1,-,-,TRBV5-1,TGCGCCAGCAGCTTGGACGGGGATTCTAAGTTCTTC,CASSLDGDSKFF
TRBJ1-2,-,TRBD1,TRBV11-2,TGTGCCAGCAGCTTACAGTTGGGGACAGCGAACTATGGCTACACCTTC,CASSLQLGTANYGYTF
TRBJ1-2,-,-,TRBV30,TGTGCCTGGAGTCCGGGACATATCTCCTATGGCTACACCTTC,CAWSPGHISYGYTF
TRBJ2-5,-,-,TRBV10-2,TGCGCCAGCAGTGAGTTTGGGGGGCAAGAGACCCAGTACTTC,CASSEFGGQETQYF
TRBJ1-5,few,-,TRBV27,TGTGCCAGCTCAGATTCCGGGCCCCGAGCCAATCAGCCCCAGCATTTT,CASSDSGPRANQPQHF
TRBJ2-7,-,TRBD2,TRBV4-2,TGTGCCAGCAGCCAGGGACTAGCGGGGGACACCTACGAGCAGTACTTC,CASSQGLAGDTYEQYF
TRBJ2-1,-,TRBD1,TRBV5-4,TGTGCCAGCAGCTCCGACAGGGGGAATGAGCAGTTCTTC,CASSSDRGNEQFF
TRBJ2-1,-,TRBD1,TRBV9,TGTGCCAGCAGCGTAGAGGGACAGGACTACAATGAGCAGTTCTTC,CASSVEGQDYNEQFF
TRBJ2-3,-,-,TRBV9,TGTGCCAGCAGCGTAGACGGTTGGGTGGGGACCGATACGCAGTATTTT,CASSVDGWVGTDTQYF
TRBJ1-2,-,TRBD1,TRBV27,TGTGCCAGCAGTCCACAGGGGGGCTATGGCTACACCTTC,CASSPQGGYGYTF
TRBJ2-1,-,TRBD1,TRBV30,TGTGCCTGGAGTGGGGGCAGGGGGCGTAAGGGTGAGCAGTTCTTC,CAWSGGRGRKGEQFF
TRBJ2-4,few,-,TRBV6-5,TGTGCCAGCAGTTACTCCGCTTCTGCAGCCAAAAACATTCAGTACTTC,CASSYSASAAKNIQYF
TRBJ1-5,-,-,TRBV7-9,TGTGCCAGCAGCGTAGGTCCTTATCAGCCCCAGCATTTT,CASSVGPYQPQHF
TRBJ1-5,few,-,TRBV5-6,TGTGCCAGCAGCTTGTTTTCCCCGGGTCAGCCCCAGCATTTT,CASSLFSPGQPQHF
TRBJ2-7,few,TRBD1,TRBV28,TGTGCCAGCAGTGGGACAGTCTACGAGCAGTACTTC,CASSGTVYEQYF
TRBJ2-2,few,-,TRBV7-2,TGTGCCAGCAGCTTAGTGAGCAGGCACACCGGGGAGCTGTTTTTT,CASSLVSRHTGELFF
TRBJ1-2,few,-,TRBV11-1,TGTGCCAGCAGCTTAGGAGGGGATGGCTACACCTTC,CASSLGGDGYTF
TRBJ2-7,few,-,TRBV5-1,TGCGCCAGCAGCTTGTTTGGGGCAGAAAGATACGAGCAGTACTTC,CASSLFGAERYEQYF
TRBJ1-2,-,-,TRBV4-3,TGCGCCAGCAGCCAAGGGCTATCCTATGGCTACACCTTC,CASSQGLSYGYTF
TRBJ1-5,-,-,TRBV7-2,TGTGCCAGCAGCAGATACGGGCAGGGTCAGCCCCAGCATTTT,CASSRYGQGQPQHF
TRBJ1-2,-,-,TRBV5-1,TGCGCCAGCAGCTTGGACTTCTATGGCTACACCTTC,CASSLDFYGYTF
TRBJ2-7,-,-,TRBV29-1,TGCAGCGTTGATACAGGGAAAAGCTCCTACGAGCAGTACTTC,CSVDTGKSSYEQYF
TRBJ1-6,-,TRBD1,TRBV9,TGTGCCAGCAGCGCGGCCGGGACAGGCGTTTCACCCCTCCACTTT,CASSAAGTGVSPLHF